This TCR beta chain was obtained from a study of molecular identifiers for immune sequencing clone quantification. The wider study: In the replicates, RNA derived from around 20,000 or 100,000 naive CD8 cells was divided into five parts, and four were sequenced. Study-level points and caveats: Investigators reportedly could detect spiked Jurkat TCR RNA from one cell among some 940,000 naive cells.

Sorting recovered naive CD8 T cells on a CD8+CD4-CCR7+CD45RA+ profile. TCRdb re-called the PCR reads with MiXCR, one entry per CDR3 protein. The sample consists of about 40,000 distinct CDR3 sequences, about a fifth of them appearing once. Ten or more counts support this clonotype. Its antigen is as yet unknown. Material for sequencing was naive CD8+ T cells from blood, with Jurkat cell RNA spiked in. Subset of the sample: FACS-sorted CD8+CD4-CCR7+CD45RA+ naive T cells. The receptor was derived from a human donor in good health. Some libraries in this study had Jurkat cell RNA spiked in.

CDR3 protein: CASSSMDGKNIQYF. DNA of the CDR3: TGCGCCAGCAGCTCCATGGACGGGAAAAACATTCAGTACTTC. V is TRBV5-1 and J is TRBJ2-4; D not resolved. Trimming shortened V by 3 bases and J by 4 bases, and 11 bases separated the two germline ends. The germline V gene has CDR1 SGHRS and CDR2 YFSETQ. CDR3 length equals 14 residues.